The clone carrying this TCR beta chain was counted only a few times. The entry originates in a study of blood T cell repertoires in COVID-19. Study background: Spain, Italy and the United States supplied samples that represented acute and convalescent COVID-19. PBMCs, B-cell-depleted T cells, or T cells provided the cDNA or gDNA that made up the material.

Per the authors' pipeline: Reference gene primer amplification gave estimated nucleated cell counts. The protocol was immunoSEQ multiplex PCR, while the TCRdb copy is restricted to in-frame clones and leaves out a portion. V and J calls and clone size are as listed in that table; D and trimming were resolved from the DNA. The sample has roughly 110,000 clones; 75% to 90% are singletons. Trimming pared 5 bases from V and 1 base from J, leaving 17 bases between. Germline CDR1 and CDR2: PRHDT and FYEKMQ (reference sequence). The CDR3 runs 16 residues. The specimen was peripheral blood. V gene TRBV13 combines with J gene TRBJ1-1; the D gene is possibly TRBD1 (5 bases). The source is a woman in her 50s with acute or convalescent COVID-19. The CDR3 sequence: CASSDRRLQGNTEAFF. The CDR3 region has the DNA TGTGCCAGCAGCGACCGGCGACTTCAGGGGAACACTGAAGCTTTCTTT.